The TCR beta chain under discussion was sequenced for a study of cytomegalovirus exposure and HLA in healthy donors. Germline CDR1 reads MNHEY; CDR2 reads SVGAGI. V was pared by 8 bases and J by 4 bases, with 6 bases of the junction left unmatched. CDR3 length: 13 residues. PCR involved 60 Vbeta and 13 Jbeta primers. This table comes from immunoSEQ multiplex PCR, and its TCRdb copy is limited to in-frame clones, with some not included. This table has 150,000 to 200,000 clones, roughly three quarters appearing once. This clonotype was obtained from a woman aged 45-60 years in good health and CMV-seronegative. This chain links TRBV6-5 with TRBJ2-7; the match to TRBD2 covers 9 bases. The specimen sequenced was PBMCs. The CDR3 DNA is TGTGCCAGCCAGGGACTAGCCTCTTACGAGCAGTACTTC. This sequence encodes CASQGLASYEQYF.